This section outlines one T cell receptor (beta chain) sequence together with its context. PCR was performed a second time for 7 to 11 cycles using a sample-barcoded 5' primer and a J-beta primer mix. A single record per CDR3 protein comes from TCRdb applying MiXCR to the 5' RACE reads. The table includes hundreds of thousands of distinct CDR3 sequences, more than 45% detected once. The data are from a study of blood T cells in healthy people across ages. The sample comprised blood. This clonotype was obtained from a man in his thirties or forties in good health.

The CDR3 region is CASSLPMVGAPYEQYF. The CDR3 DNA reads as TGTGCCAGCAGCTTGCCCATGGTGGGGGCCCCCTACGAGCAGTACTTC. The chain links TRBV11-2 to TRBJ2-7; possible D gene TRBD1, 6 bases. Germline V gene sequence: CDR1 SGHAT, CDR2 FQNNGV. The V and J ends lost 3 bases and 2 bases respectively, with 17 bases between them. The CDR3 runs 16 residues. Together with reference TRBV11-2 and TRBJ2-7, the CDR3 gives the full variable domain: EAGVAQSPRYKIIEKRQSVAFWCNPISGHATLYWYQQILGQGPKLLIQFQNNGVVDDSQLPKDRFSAERLKGVDSTLKIQPAKLEDSAVYLCASSLPMVGAPYEQYFGPGTRLTVT.